This paragraph covers one T cell receptor beta chain sequence. Its target is not known. The related graft donor's blood sample was taken on the day of bone marrow donation. This entry comes from a study of T cells after posttransplantation cyclophosphamide. Clones were read by immunoSEQ multiplex PCR, and TCRdb kept only the in-frame ones, dropping some. The profile covers under 50,000 clones, none occurring a single time. CDR1 and CDR2 (germline): SGHRS, YFSETQ. The CDR3 contains 16 residues. General observations from the study: Recipient CMV seropositivity and CMV reactivation strongly tracked TRB clonality. Donor CD8+ memory clones often dominated recipient blood repertoires at later times.

This receptor was identified in a man aged 40-49 years in good health, CMV-negative, and a related stem cell transplant donor. The genes are TRBV5-1 and TRBJ2-5, with 10 bases aligning to TRBD2. The DNA end is more similar to TRBJ2-7, so the J call may be wrong. Sequenced: PBMCs. The CDR3 coding sequence is TGCGCCAGCAGCTTGGCCAGGGCTAGCGGGAGATACGAGCAGTACTTC. Translation: CASSLARASGRYEQYF.